The sequence of this TCR beta chain was determined in a study of shared clonotypes between healthy human individuals (dated by TCRdb to about 2020). Describing the broader study: The cohort included a few men and a couple of women between 18 and 49 years of age. For each donor, CD4 naive and CD4 memory were each run on three plates, CD8 naive on two plates, and CD8 memory on one plate. Different laboratories and diverse techniques were used to prepare libraries and sequence TCR repertoires, to increase sequencing depth and limit assay-specific biases. To estimate repertoire size and how much clonotypes are shared between individuals, the study performed deep sequencing of blood TCR repertoires from a handful of healthy adults. Per donor, leukapheresis produced somewhere between about 0.8 and 9.5 billion PBMCs. The investigation overall reported the following: Higher generation probabilities were observed for clonotypes shared by all four sorted-subset donors than for non-shared clonotypes. Incomplete sequencing was indicated by rarefaction of sorted-subset datasets, despite the large sequencing depth. Pairwise subsampling indicated that sequencing depth was expected to affect the degree of clonotype sharing among donors. Estimated clonotype richness was generally larger for naive than for memory subsets. The genetic and exposure-history diversity represented was limited by the small number of donors. When several donors were compared, the shared fraction of clonotypes was around 4.6% for naive CD4, 3.5% for naive CD8, 2% to 2.5% for memory CD4, and about 0.36% for memory CD8. Sampling was restricted to blood, and TCR repertoires in tissue are likely to differ from TCR repertoires in blood.

Notes on this clone: Its antigen is unknown. Base qualities are not recorded, but no much larger clone differs from it by a single base.

Using the deep immunoSEQ assay, multiplex PCR amplified TCR CDR3 regions from genomic DNA. Genomic DNA extracted from each cell subset was distributed evenly over all wells of several immunoSEQ 96-well plates, and each plate served as one replicate. For sorted subsets, approximately 190 ng genomic DNA, equal to tens of thousands of T cell genomes, was loaded into each replicate PCR. Purified libraries were measured with a Qubit 3.0 fluorometer, size-checked on a Bioanalyzer 2100, and measured again with the KAPA Library Quantification kit. Every immunoSEQ 96-well plate was sequenced on a separate single-read 150-cycle Illumina NextSeq 550 flow cell. For the original study's pipeline: Because the immunoSEQ output included only junctional sequences and no quality scores, the filtering could not be the same as the filtering used for full-length reads. To assign V/J genes and CDR3, sequences were annotated using PyIR, a Python wrapper for IgBLAST v1.9, with IMGT germline references. Any read was removed if the V/J assignment was weak (E-value above 1e-6), the CDR3 was missing, or the read contained stop codons, out-of-frame junctions, or ambiguous translated residues. V3J clonotypes were defined as sequences sharing an identical inferred V gene, J gene, and CDR3 amino acid sequence. Percentage overlap between repertoires was computed as shared unique clonotypes divided by the size of the smaller repertoire. Repertoire richness was assessed with RTK rarefaction, the Chao1 estimator, and Recon v2.1 estimates of unobserved clonotypes. Generation probabilities were computed with OLGA for all TCRbeta clonotypes obtained by the gDNA method from a handful of donors. TCRdb retrieved this table from immuneACCESS and kept in-frame rearrangements only. Not all clones are present; in checked studies, unresolved V genes account for under half, and no reason is known for the remainder. The V and J calls and the clone size are those of that table, but D and trimming were determined from the DNA. The sample table contains millions of clones; only one count was recorded for 80% to 95% of them. The ten largest make up 0.39% of the sample.

Healthy HIV-negative adults with no recently reported acute infections or vaccinations were included as donors. Every donor was a Caucasian adult living in Nashville, Tennessee, USA. CD4+ T cells were enriched through magnetic negative selection, after which naive cells were positively selected on CD45RA and the remaining negative fraction served as the memory subset. After blood collection by leukapheresis, PBMCs were isolated using Ficoll-Histopaque density gradient centrifugation and then cryopreserved in the vapor phase of liquid nitrogen. Analytical flow cytometry was used to check the purity and quantity of every magnetically sorted T cell population. From each sorted fraction, genomic DNA was isolated and quantified by UV absorbance on a Nanodrop 2000c. Trimming at the junction amounts to 3 bases on V and 7 bases on J, and the germline ends lie 21 bases apart. CDR1 and CDR2 were assigned from the germline V gene as KGHSH and LQKENI. The CDR3 sequence holds 16 residues, the cysteine and phenylalanine included. Only CDR3 DNA remains: 48 bases, in frame from the first base.

The TCR comes from a man younger than 30 in good health. Some clones in this sample may be carry-over from other donors' samples. Sequenced material: naive CD4+ T cells from PBMCs. The sample's cell subset or site, from its label and the paper: CD45RA+ positively selected. The chain links TRBV18 with TRBJ1-2, with the D gene not confidently named. The CDR3 corresponds to CASSPTTSWVVSGYTF. The DNA reads as follows: TGTGCCAGCTCACCTACTACATCGTGGGTCGTGAGTGGCTACACCTTC.